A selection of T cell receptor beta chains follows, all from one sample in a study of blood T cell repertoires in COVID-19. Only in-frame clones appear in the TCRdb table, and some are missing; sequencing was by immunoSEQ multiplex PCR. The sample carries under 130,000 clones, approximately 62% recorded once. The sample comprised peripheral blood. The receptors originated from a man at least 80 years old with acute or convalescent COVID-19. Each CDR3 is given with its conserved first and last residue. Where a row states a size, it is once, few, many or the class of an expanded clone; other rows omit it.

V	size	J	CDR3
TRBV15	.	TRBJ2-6	CATSGAWSSGANVLTF
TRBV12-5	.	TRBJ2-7	CASASGTGFYEQYF
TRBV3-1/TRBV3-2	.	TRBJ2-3	CASSPSTSSTDTQYF
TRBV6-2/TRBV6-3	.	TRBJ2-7	CASSYGTGTGVREQYF
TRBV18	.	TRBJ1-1	CASSAQGGTEAFF
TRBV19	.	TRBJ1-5	CASSMGQGWNQPQHF
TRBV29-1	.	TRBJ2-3	CSVDQGTDTQYF
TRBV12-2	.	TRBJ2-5	CASRQRSRDSSQETQYF
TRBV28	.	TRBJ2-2	CASRPPRSGTGGLGGELFF
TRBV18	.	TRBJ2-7	CASSPTSEHEQYF
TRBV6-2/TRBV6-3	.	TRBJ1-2	CASSYSGRVNYGYTF
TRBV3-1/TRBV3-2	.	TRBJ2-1	CASQKTGGHEQFF
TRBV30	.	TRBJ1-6	CAWSVPGNSPLHF
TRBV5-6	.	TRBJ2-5	CASSPDIQGTQYF
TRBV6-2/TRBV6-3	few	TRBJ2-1	CASSIPGQGLHEQFF
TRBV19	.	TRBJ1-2	CASRRPGQGSYDGYTF
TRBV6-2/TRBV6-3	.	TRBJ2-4	CASRPGTGGAWENIQYF
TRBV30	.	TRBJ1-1	CAWSHTVNTEAFF
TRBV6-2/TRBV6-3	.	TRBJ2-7	CASSRAGSSYEQYF
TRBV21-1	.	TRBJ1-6	CASSKDRLSSYNSPLHF
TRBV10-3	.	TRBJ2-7	CAIRSGQGESYEQYF
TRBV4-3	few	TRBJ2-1	CASSQDTSSYNEQFF
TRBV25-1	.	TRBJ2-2	CASSEPLQGDRELFF
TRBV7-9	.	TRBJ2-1	CASSQDGGDEQFF
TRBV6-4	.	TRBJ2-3	CASSDAAGGRNTQYF
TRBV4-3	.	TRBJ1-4	CASSQDRGREKLFF
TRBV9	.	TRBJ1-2	CASSSSQGDGYTF
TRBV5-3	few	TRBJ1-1	CARSTGTPNTEAFF
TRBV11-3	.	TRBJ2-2	CASSFTGMKNGELFF
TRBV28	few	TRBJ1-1	CASSEQGGVYTEAFF
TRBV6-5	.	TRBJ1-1	CASSYSGAAEAFF
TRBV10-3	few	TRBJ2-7	CAIRGTSGGEQYF
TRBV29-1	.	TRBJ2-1	CSVREKGLQIYNEQFF
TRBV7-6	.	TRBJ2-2	CASSRESTSNTGELFF
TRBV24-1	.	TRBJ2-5	CATSDQGLAQTQYF
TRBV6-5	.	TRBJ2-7	CASSVVQYEQYF
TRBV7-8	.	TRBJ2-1	CASTILADPYNEQFF
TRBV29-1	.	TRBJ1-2	CSVARGAGYTF
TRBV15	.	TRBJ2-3	CATSRGQGADTQYF
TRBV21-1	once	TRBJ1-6	CASSKGGGSSYNSPLHF
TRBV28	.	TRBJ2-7	CASSVTGVSEQYF
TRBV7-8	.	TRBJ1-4	CASSLGETYRTREKLFF
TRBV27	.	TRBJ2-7	CASSSSHRAYEQYF
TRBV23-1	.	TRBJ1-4	CASTEGADNEKLFF
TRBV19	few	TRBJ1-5	CASSISRGGDNQPQHF
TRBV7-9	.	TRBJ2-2	CASSLKGQGTGELFF
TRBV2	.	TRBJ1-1	CASNGHGEAFF
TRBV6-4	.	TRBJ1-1	CASSPRVGHEAFF
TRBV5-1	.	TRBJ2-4	CASRPLGGENIQYF
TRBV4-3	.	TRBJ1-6	CASSQRQDSNSPLHF